This TCR beta chain was identified during a study of T cell repertoires in cytomegalovirus infection. In TCRdb, the reads were re-called with MiXCR into one record per CDR3 protein. This table holds a few hundred thousand distinct CDR3 sequences, about 15% found once. There are many counts of this clonotype. The CDR3 totals 14 residues. V was cut by 5 bases and J by 4 bases, with 14 bases left in between. Germline CDR1 SEHNR, CDR2 FQNEAQ (reference sequence). This sequence originates from a human donor in good health (CMV status not recorded). Some clones in this sample may be carry-over from other donors' samples. The sequenced material came from CD8+ T cells from PBMCs. V and J are TRBV7-9 and TRBJ1-1; D possibly corresponds to TRBD1 (6 bases). Here the CDR3 reads CASSPSGVGTEAFF. DNA of the CDR3: TGTGCCAGCAGCCCGTCAGGGGTTGGCACTGAAGCTTTCTTT.